This T cell receptor beta chain was retrieved from a study of blood T cell repertoires in COVID-19. Study context: PBMCs, B-cell-depleted T cells, or T cells provided the cDNA or gDNA that made up the material.

In the source study's methods: Reference gene primer amplification gave estimated nucleated cell counts. Libraries were prepared by immunoSEQ multiplex PCR; TCRdb keeps only in-frame clonotypes and omits some of them. The V and J calls and the clone size are those of that table, but D and trimming were determined from the DNA. The data hold fewer than 350,000 clones, with around 90% observed a single time. CDR3 length: 13 residues. The ends lost 10 bases at V and 1 base at J; junction bases unmatched: 4. Germline V gene lookup returns CDR1 MNHEY and CDR2 SVGAGI. Sequenced input: peripheral blood. This sequence originates from a woman aged 25 to 39 with COVID-19, enrolled during active disease. This sequence joins TRBV6-5 and TRBJ1-1; 9 bases are a match to TRBD1. CDR3 region: CAISQGANTEAFF. As DNA, the CDR3 is TGTGCCATCTCACAGGGGGCGAACACTGAAGCTTTCTTT.